These 25 T cell receptor beta chains were all obtained from the same sample, sequenced in a study of blood T cell repertoires in COVID-19. Libraries were prepared by immunoSEQ multiplex PCR; TCRdb keeps only in-frame clonotypes and omits some of them. The profile shows 90,000 to 120,000 clones, 89% of them singletons. Sequencing input: peripheral blood. Receptors were obtained from a man in his forties with active or convalescent COVID-19.

The chain links TRBV19 to TRBJ2-3; 14 bases fit TRBD2. Germline-derived CDR1 and CDR2 are LNHDA and SQIVND (reference sequence). There are 16 residues in the CDR3. The V gene end was trimmed by 4 bases and the J gene end by 4 bases; junction bases not matched to a gene: 4. The CDR3 spells CASSTGLAGVADTQYF. CDR3 DNA sequence: TGTGCCAGTAGTACGGGACTAGCGGGAGTGGCAGATACGCAGTATTTT.

The V and J genes are TRBV21-1 and TRBJ2-1; no DNA check was done on the table's D call, TRBD2. TRBV21-1 is an annotated pseudogene. The CDR3 is 13 residues long. CDR3 protein: CASSRRGYNEQFF. The CDR3, as DNA: TGTGCCAGCAGCAGGAGGGGTTACAATGAGCAGTTCTTC.

This rearrangement joins TRBV2 to TRBJ2-2; 7 positions agree with TRBD2. Germline V gene lookup returns CDR1 SNHLY and CDR2 FYNNEI. This CDR3 contains 16 residues. J gave up 3 bases and V 6 bases, and 10 bases lay outside the gene matches. The CDR3 DNA reads TGTGCCAGCAGGGGGGGGATCCTACCGGACACCGGGGAGCTGTTTTTT. It translates to CASRGGILPDTGELFF.

The rearrangement links TRBV4-1 to TRBJ2-5; tentative D call: TRBD2 (7 bases). Germline values: CDR1 MGHRA, CDR2 YSYEKL. Trimming pared 4 bases from V and 1 base from J, leaving 13 bases between. The CDR3 sequence is 15 residues long. The CDR3 here is CASSPGGRLQETQYF. The DNA of the CDR3 is TGCGCCAGCAGCCCGGGGGGCAGACTCCAAGAGACCCAGTACTTC.

This clone appeared once. The chain uses TRBV3-1 (or the pseudogene TRBV3-2) and TRBJ2-2; D is perhaps TRBD2 (6 bases). This CDR3 region has 14 residues. CDR1 is LGHDT, CDR2 YNNKEL, per germline (reference sequence). V gave up 8 bases and J gave up 6 bases, with 16 bases separating them. The CDR3 spells CASRLEPGAGELFF. CDR3 DNA: TGTGCCAGCCGACTAGAGCCCGGGGCCGGGGAGCTGTTTTTT.

The genes are TRBV28 and TRBJ1-5, with D perhaps matching TRBD1 (5 bases). From germline, CDR1 is MDHEN and CDR2 SYDVKM. Trimming took off 3 bases at V and 1 base at J, with 16 bases between the two ends. This CDR3 has 17 residues. The CDR3 DNA reads as TGTGCCAGCAGTTTCGGTGGGGCGGGGCTCAGCAATCAGCCCCAGCATTTT. This encodes CASSFGGAGLSNQPQHF. Variable domain in full (rest from reference TRBV28 and TRBJ1-5): DVKVTQSSRYLVKRTGEKVFLECVQDMDHENMFWYRQDPGLGLRLIYFSYDVKMKEKGDIPEGYSVSREKKERFSLILESASTNQTSMYLCASSFGGAGLSNQPQHFGDGTRLSIL.

The chain has TRBV5-1 and TRBJ2-5; TRBD1 is a possible D gene (6 bases). CDR1 SGHRS and CDR2 YFSETQ come from the germline V gene. V lost 4 bases, J lost 2 bases, and 18 bases lay in between. This CDR3 has 16 residues. DNA for the CDR3: TGCGCCAGCAGCCGGAGTTCAGGGGACACTCAAGAGACCCAGTACTTC. The encoded protein is CASSRSSGDTQETQYF. Full variable domain (outside the CDR3, taken from reference TRBV5-1 and TRBJ2-5): KAGVTQTPRYLIKTRGQQVTLSCSPISGHRSVSWYQQTPGQGLQFLFEYFSETQRNKGNFPGRFSGRQFSNSRSEMNVSTLELGDSALYLCASSRSSGDTQETQYFGPGTRLLVL.

The V and J genes are TRBV4-1 and TRBJ2-2; 8 bases are a match to TRBD2. The CDR3 loop spans 16 amino acids. V shed 1 base and J 2 bases; nucleotides not matched to a gene: 3. Germline CDR1 MGHRA, CDR2 YSYEKL. The CDR3 protein is CASSQVGRGNTGELFF. The CDR3 DNA reads TGCGCCAGCAGCCAAGTCGGGAGGGGAAACACCGGGGAGCTGTTTTTT.

V gene TRBV15 combines with J gene TRBJ2-1; 9 nucleotides agree with TRBD2. Looked up from germline, CDR1 is LNHNV and CDR2 is YYDKDF (reference sequence). The ends lost 1 base at V and 5 bases at J; junction bases unmatched: 9. The CDR3 length is 17 residues. The CDR3 loop reads CATSRAGLGLAHNEQFF. As DNA, the CDR3 is TGTGCCACCAGCAGAGCCGGTCTGGGACTAGCCCACAATGAGCAGTTCTTC.

The chain uses TRBV4-3 and TRBJ2-7, with 7 bases aligning to TRBD1. The CDR3 loop spans 14 amino acids. Germline trimming cut 1 base from V and 3 bases from J; bases unmatched to any gene: 3. The germline V gene has CDR1 LGHNA and CDR2 YSLEER. CDR3 residues: CASSQGPGGYEQYF. CDR3 nucleotides: TGCGCCAGCAGCCAAGGGCCAGGGGGCTACGAGCAGTACTTC.

This rearrangement joins TRBV27 to TRBJ1-1; D not resolved. The CDR3 length is 16 residues. From germline, CDR1 is MNHEY and CDR2 SMNVEV (reference sequence). Trimming pared 0 bases from V and 3 bases from J, leaving 14 bases between. CDR3 coding DNA: TGTGCCAGCAGTTTATCGTTTGGAGGGATGTACACTGAAGCTTTCTTT. Protein sequence: CASSLSFGGMYTEAFF.

This clone was counted once. CDR3 region: CASSQKRAGDGNTEAFF. The CDR3 nucleotides are TGCGCCAGCAGCCAAAAAAGGGCAGGGGATGGGAACACTGAAGCTTTCTTT. V gene TRBV4-1 combines with J gene TRBJ1-1, with D maybe TRBD1 (6 bases). Trimming shortened V by 2 bases and J by 1 base, and 17 bases separated the two germline ends. The CDR3 extends over 17 amino acids. The V gene's germline CDR1 is MGHRA and CDR2 YSYEKL.

The rearrangement joins TRBV7-8 to TRBJ2-1, with 9 bases aligning to TRBD2. CDR1 and CDR2 from the germline V gene are SGHVS and FQNEAQ. The CDR3 is 15 residues long. Germline trimming cut 4 bases from V and 2 bases from J; bases unmatched to any gene: 3. The CDR3 coding sequence is TGTGCCAGCAGCTCGACTAGCGGCCCCTACAATGAGCAGTTCTTC. Translation: CASSSTSGPYNEQFF.

The V call is TRBV18, the J call TRBJ2-3; 11 bases align to TRBD2. This CDR3 is built from 15 residues. V dropped 4 bases and J dropped 4; count of bases not matched to a gene: 4. Germline values: CDR1 KGHSH, CDR2 LQKENI. The CDR3 reads CASSQLAGEADTQYF. In DNA, the CDR3 is TGTGCCAGCTCACAACTAGCGGGAGAAGCAGATACGCAGTATTTT.

This chain connects TRBV5-6 to TRBJ1-2; D gene ambiguous. V gave up 3 bases and J gave up 4 bases, with 7 bases separating them. Germline V gives CDR1 SGHDT, CDR2 YYEEEE. The CDR3 is 12 residues long. The DNA of the CDR3 is TGTGCCAGCAGCTCCGGGATCTATGGCTACACCTTC. Translated: CASSSGIYGYTF.

The chain employs TRBV19 and TRBJ2-5; 8 bases are shared with TRBD2. Trimming cost V 2 bases and J 5 bases; bases outside gene matches: 13. The CDR3 spans 17 residues. Germline CDR1 and CDR2: LNHDA and SQIVND (reference sequence). Here the CDR3 reads CASSISRLAGLGETQYF. As DNA, the CDR3 is TGTGCCAGTAGTATATCTCGGTTAGCGGGACTCGGTGAGACCCAGTACTTC.

The V gene is TRBV4-1, the J gene TRBJ2-5; 8 nucleotides match TRBD2. The CDR3 has 14 residues. Germline CDR1 reads MGHRA; CDR2 reads YSYEKL. After removal of 1 base from V and 4 bases from J, the junction contained 2 bases not matched to a gene. The CDR3 nucleotides are TGCGCCAGCAGCCAAGTGGCGGGGGGAGAGACCCAGTACTTC. Translation: CASSQVAGGETQYF.

The V gene is TRBV19, the J gene TRBJ2-7, with 7 bases lining up with TRBD1. Germline CDR1 is LNHDA and CDR2 is SQIVND (reference sequence). The CDR3 contains 16 residues. J lost 3 bases, V lost 1 base, and 9 bases had no gene match. CDR3 in amino acids: CASSIVGVDRFYEQYF. DNA of the CDR3: TGTGCCAGTAGTATAGTTGGGGTGGACAGGTTCTACGAGCAGTACTTC.

This rearrangement joins TRBV27 to TRBJ1-6, with a weak D call TRBD1 (6 bases). V was shortened by 5 bases and J by 4 bases, with 12 bases between the two germline ends. CDR3 size: 15 residues. Germline V gives CDR1 MNHEY, CDR2 SMNVEV (reference sequence). CDR3 DNA: TGTGCCAGCAGTCCTCTAACAGGGTATAATTCACCCCTCCACTTT. Residues: CASSPLTGYNSPLHF.

The V gene is TRBV2, the J gene TRBJ2-1; 9 bases are shared with TRBD1. The CDR3 runs to 16 residues. V dropped 3 bases and J dropped 4; count of bases not matched to a gene: 7. From germline, CDR1 is SNHLY and CDR2 FYNNEI. The CDR3 DNA reads as TGTGCCAGCAGTGAGACCGGGACAGGGCGATACAATGAGCAGTTCTTC. Translated, it gives CASSETGTGRYNEQFF. The complete variable domain, with remaining parts taken from reference TRBV2 and TRBJ2-1, reads EPEVTQTPSHQVTQMGQEVILRCVPISNHLYFYWYRQILGQKVEFLVSFYNNEISEKSEIFDDQFSVERPDGSNFTLKIRSTKLEDSAMYFCASSETGTGRYNEQFFGPGTRLTVL.

The chain links TRBV4-2 to TRBJ2-6; D remains unclear. The V end lost 1 base, the J end lost 1 base, and 8 bases lay between the germline ends. This CDR3 has 16 amino acids. The germline CDR1 and CDR2 sequences are LGHNA and YNFKEQ. CDR3 DNA: TGTGCCAGCAGCCAAGCTATCGGTTCTGGGGCCAACGTCCTGACTTTC. Translated: CASSQAIGSGANVLTF.

J is TRBJ1-2 and V is TRBV15, with D unclear. Germline lookup yields CDR1 LNHNV and CDR2 YYDKDF (reference sequence). The ends were cut back, 1 base at V and 3 bases at J, with 9 bases in the middle. The CDR3 extends over 14 amino acids. In nucleotides, the CDR3 is TGTGCCACCAGCAGAGGTGCGGCGGACTATGGCTACACCTTC. Its translation: CATSRGAADYGYTF.

The V call is TRBV7-8, the J call TRBJ2-7; 9 nucleotides align to TRBD1. The CDR3 sequence is 15 residues long. The J segment lost 6 bases and the V segment lost 1 base, leaving 7 bases of the junction unmatched. Germline-derived CDR1 and CDR2 are SGHVS and FQNEAQ. For the CDR3, the DNA is TGTGCCAGCAGCTTAGTATGGGGACAGGGACCCGAGCAGTACTTC. Translation gives CASSLVWGQGPEQYF.

This clone was detected a few times. The chain recombines TRBV7-9 with TRBJ1-1, with no clear D. The CDR3 is made up of 14 amino acids. The germline V gene has CDR1 SEHNR and CDR2 FQNEAQ (reference sequence). Trimming took off 8 bases at V and 3 bases at J, with 16 bases between the two ends. The CDR3 sequence is CASRKAGLDTEAFF. CDR3 sequence (DNA): TGTGCCAGCCGAAAAGCGGGTTTGGACACTGAAGCTTTCTTT.

The chain employs TRBV9 and TRBJ2-7; weak D call: TRBD1 (5 bases). Per the germline V gene, CDR1 is SGDLS and CDR2 is YYNGEE. V was trimmed by 4 bases and J by 1 base, leaving 12 bases between them. The CDR3 extends over 14 amino acids. The CDR3 loop reads CASSPMTDSYEQYF. DNA for the CDR3: TGTGCCAGCAGCCCAATGACAGATTCCTACGAGCAGTACTTC.